A single sample gave rise to the 6 T cell receptor beta chains below, sequenced in a study of human T cells and chemical hapten exposure. Each CDR3 protein gets one entry after TCRdb re-called the RACE reads with MiXCR. Of under 85,000 distinct CDR3 sequences in the sample, 10% were seen once. As to time point: patch test 1, 2 weeks after DPC sensitization. The sample's treatment: therapeutic diphenylcyclopropenone sensitization with weekly scalp DPC. The sample in question was whole blood, obtained in connection with sensitization to the hapten diphenylcyclopropenone (DPC). These receptors were obtained from a woman between 50 and 59 years old with alopecia areata. Some clones in this sample may be carry-over from other donors' samples.

Worth noting for this clonotype: Compared with germline, one end of the junction differs, possibly owing to a read error. The chain has TRBV19 and TRBJ2-5; TRBD1 is a possible D gene (8 bases). CDR3 length: 14 residues. The germline gives CDR1 LNHDA, CDR2 SQIVND (reference sequence). This CDR3 reads CGSTSGQGGETQYF. CDR3 nucleotide sequence: TGTGGCAGTACCTCTGGACAGGGAGGGGAGACCCAGTACTTC.

This clonotype was observed a handful of times. The genes are TRBV4-3 and TRBJ1-2; D is ambiguous. With 0 bases removed from V and 6 bases from J, the gap between germline ends came to 11 bases. The germline V gene has CDR1 LGHNA and CDR2 YSLEER. The length of the CDR3 is 14 residues. The DNA of the CDR3 is TGCGCCAGCAGCCAAGATGGAAGGGATAATGGCTACACCTTC. Amino acid sequence: CASSQDGRDNGYTF.

This clonotype appeared a few times. The chain combines TRBV11-1 with TRBJ2-6; D ambiguous. Trimming stripped 4 bases from V and 2 bases from J, with 12 bases between. The germline gives CDR1 SGHAT, CDR2 FQDESV (reference sequence). The CDR3 is 16 residues long. The chain's CDR3 is CASSSRVRAGANVLTF. The CDR3 nucleotides are TGTGCCAGCAGCTCTAGGGTTAGGGCTGGGGCCAACGTCCTGACTTTC.

The V and J genes are TRBV7-6 and TRBJ1-5; a weak D match, TRBD1 (6 bases). V lost 0 bases and J lost 1, with 10 bases in between. The germline V gene encodes CDR1 SGHVS and CDR2 FNYEAQ. CDR3 length: 16 amino acids. The CDR3 region is CASSLAGGRSNQPQHF. Here the CDR3 DNA reads TGTGCCAGCAGCTTAGCGGGGGGCAGAAGCAATCAGCCCCAGCATTTT.

The rearrangement links TRBV6-6 to TRBJ1-6; the match to TRBD1 covers 10 bases. The CDR3 consists of 16 residues. V shed 7 bases, J shed 7 bases, and the junction held 10 bases outside the gene matches. Germline V gene data show CDR1 as MNHNY and CDR2 as SVGAGI (reference sequence). The CDR3 spells CASTLDRGRGNSPLHF. The CDR3 DNA follows: TGTGCCAGCACCCTTGACAGGGGGCGCGGAAATTCACCCCTCCACTTT.

This chain links TRBV3-1 with TRBJ1-3; no clear D. Trimming shortened V by 1 base and J by 2 bases, and 12 bases separated the two germline ends. CDR1 LGHDT and CDR2 YNNKEL come from the germline V gene (reference sequence). This CDR3 is built from 16 residues. For the CDR3, the DNA is TGTGCCAGCAGCCAAGGGAACAGTCAAGCTGGAAACACCATATATTTT. Encoded protein: CASSQGNSQAGNTIYF.